This TCR beta chain was documented in a study of T-cell reconstitution after alpha-beta-depleted transplantation in children. General study results and limits: One year after transplant, T-cell counts and diversity came mostly from newly produced T cells.

The CDR3 has 14 residues. Trimming cost V 4 bases and J 4 bases, with 14 bases left between them. From germline, CDR1 is MNHEY and CDR2 SMNVEV (reference sequence). The TCRbeta library was prepared with unique molecular identifiers. TCRdb reprocessed the PCR reads with MiXCR, giving one entry per CDR3 protein. The table includes about 900,000 distinct CDR3 sequences, about 31% detected once. This clonotype was counted many times. Its specificity is unknown. The receptor comes from a boy in the first two years of life who had a stem cell transplant for SCID, so the T cells may come from the graft donor. The chain combines TRBV27 with TRBJ2-7, with a weak D call TRBD1 (5 bases). The material sequenced was PBMCs, mostly from graft donor cells, taken 360 days after TCRalphabeta/CD19-depleted stem cell transplant. The CDR3 region is CASSWGRFGYEQYF. CDR3 in DNA: TGTGCCAGCAGTTGGGGCAGGTTTGGGTACGAGCAGTACTTC.